One and the same sample provided the 19 T cell receptor beta chains below, sequenced in a study of CD8+CD57+ T cells in acquired aplastic anemia (dated by TCRdb to about 2018). Sequenced on an Illumina HiSeq 2000. Profiling of TCR beta VDJ combinations and CDR3 sequences used genomic DNA as the template. TCRdb ran its own pipeline on the public reads, namely fastp trimming at Q25 and MiXCR clone calling, and kept in-frame beta chains. Every CDR3 protein is listed once, alongside the most common genes and DNA of its rows. In all, the sample holds 260,000 or so distinct CDR3 sequences, and approximately 79% of those were seen once. The ten largest clones capture around 40% of the sample. Patients chosen for sequencing had shown expansion of CD8+CD57+ cells by flow cytometry. Sequences were obtained from sorted CD4+, CD8+, or CD8+CD57+ T cells (not recorded which) from PBMCs. The receptors were gathered from a human donor with aplastic anemia.

Of note for this clonotype: A read error may produce the germline difference seen at one junction end. DNA of the CDR3: TGTGCCAGCAGCTTCGCAGGAGCGCCCGATTTTCAGTCATTT. Translated, it gives CASSFAGAPDFQSF. This chain uses TRBV7-9 with TRBJ2-3; D not resolved. In germline, CDR1 is SEHNR, CDR2 FQNEAQ (reference sequence). This CDR3 has 14 amino acids.

About this clonotype itself: At one boundary the junction diverges from the germline segment, which might be a read error. This chain connects TRBV7-3 to TRBJ2-3, with D possibly TRBD1 on 7 matching bases. This CDR3 has 16 amino acids. In germline, CDR1 is SGHTA, CDR2 FQGTGA. CDR3 sequence reads: CASSQGGGKGQDEQYF. For the CDR3, the DNA is TGCGCCAGCAGCCAGGGGGGCGGAAAGGGTCAGGATGAGCAGTATTTT. Looking up the rest from reference TRBV7-3 and TRBJ2-3 gives the full variable domain: GAGVSQTPSNKVTEKGKYVELRCDPISGHTALYWYRQSLGQGPEFLIYFQGTGAADDSGLPNDRFFAVRPEGSVSTLKIQRTERGDSAVYLCASSQGGGKGQDEQYFGPGTRLTVL.

This chain uses TRBV2 with TRBJ2-3; D might be TRBD2 (6 bases). Germline V gives CDR1 SNHLY, CDR2 FYNNEI. The CDR3 consists of 13 residues. The CDR3 spells CGASSGGSDTQYF. The CDR3 nucleotides are TGTGGCGCCAGCAGCGGAGGGTCAGATACGCAGTATTTT.

This clonotype was counted a single time. V is TRBV7-9 and J is TRBJ2-1; weak D call: TRBD2 (5 bases). CDR3 length: 16 amino acids. Trimming removed 4 bases at V and 11 bases at J, with 24 bases between. Germline lookup yields CDR1 SEHNR and CDR2 FQNEAQ (reference sequence). The CDR3 is CASSSSDTEEETQQFF. The CDR3 nucleotides are TGTGCCAGCAGCTCCAGTGATACGGAGGAAGAGACCCAGCAGTTCTTC.

The gene calls are TRBV2 and TRBJ2-7; possible D gene TRBD2, 6 bases. The CDR3 has 11 residues. CDR1 SNHLY and CDR2 FYNNEI come from the germline V gene. The ends were cut back, 8 bases at V and 5 bases at J, with 10 bases in the middle. CDR3 protein: CASQTGDEQYV. Written as DNA, the CDR3 is TGTGCCAGCCAGACGGGGGACGAGCAGTACGTC.

The chain joins TRBV19 to TRBJ1-2; D call uncertain. With 6 bases removed from V and 6 bases from J, the gap between germline ends came to 8 bases. CDR3 length equals 11 residues. Looked up from germline, CDR1 is LNHDA and CDR2 is SQIVND (reference sequence). The CDR3 is CASRSRDGYTF. In DNA, the CDR3 is TGTGCCAGTAGATCCCGGGATGGCTACACCTTC. The variable domain in full, with the rest retrieved from reference TRBV19 and TRBJ1-2, is DGGITQSPKYLFRKEGQNVTLSCEQNLNHDAMYWYRQDPGQGLRLIYYSQIVNDFQKGDIAEGYSVSREKKESFPLTVTSAQKNPTAFYLCASRSRDGYTFGSGTRLTVV.

The sample holds one count of this clonotype. It is likely a read error, because the conserved phenylalanine at the end of the CDR3 is missing. The DNA is left out, because the CDR3 cannot be placed on it with certainty; the CDR3 is given as TCRdb lists it. This sequence joins TRBV7-9 and TRBJ2-3; the table's D gene call, TRBD1, was not cross checked with the DNA. Germline values: CDR1 SEHNR, CDR2 FQNEAQ (reference sequence). The CDR3 has 13 residues if both end residues are counted. CDR3 sequence reads: CAYEAPAYQKTQY.

Concerning this clonotype itself: Its ends do not fully match the called genes, so a read error is possible. The chain couples TRBV7-9 to TRBJ2-7, with a tentative D call TRBD2 (5 bases). Germline CDR1 and CDR2: SEHNR and FQNEAQ (reference sequence). CDR3 length: 13 residues. The DNA of the CDR3 is TGTGCCAGCGGCTTGCATAGATGCGGGGAGCAGTACTTC. The encoded protein is CASGLHRCGEQYF.

Details on this clonotype: At one boundary the junction diverges from the germline segment, which might be a read error. The V and J genes are TRBV7-6 and TRBJ2-3, with unresolved D. The germline gives CDR1 SGHVS, CDR2 FNYEAQ. The CDR3 sequence is 13 residues long. The CDR3 DNA is TGTGCCAGCAGTCACGACTCAGGTGGAGCTTATGGCTTC. It encodes CASSHDSGGAYGF.

This chain uses TRBV5-1 with TRBJ2-3; D is uncertain. The CDR3 runs 15 residues. V lost 2 bases and J lost 6, with 16 bases in between. Germline CDR1 reads SGHRS; CDR2 reads YFSETQ. The DNA of the CDR3 is TGCGCCAGCAGCTTATGGGCCGGTCTCACGGATACGCAGTATTTT. Its protein product is CASSLWAGLTDTQYF. The whole variable domain, filled in from reference TRBV5-1 and TRBJ2-3, reads KAGVTQTPRYLIKTRGQQVTLSCSPISGHRSVSWYQQTPGQGLQFLFEYFSETQRNKGNFPGRFSGRQFSNSRSEMNVSTLELGDSALYLCASSLWAGLTDTQYFGPGTRLTVL.

As concerns this clonotype: Since the CDR3 does not end with the conserved phenylalanine or tryptophan, this likely comes from a read error. Because the CDR3's place on the DNA is in doubt, the DNA is left out and the CDR3 is given as listed by TCRdb. The chain is built from TRBV2 and TRBJ2-6; the table's TRBD1 call for D was not verified on the DNA. The CDR3 is 16 residues long, counting both termini. Germline assignment: CDR1 SNHLY and CDR2 FYNNEI. The CDR3 region is CASGDGGTYTPYFLTG.

Details on this clonotype: One end of the junction is discordant with germline, which a read error may explain. The chain joins TRBV2 to TRBJ1-1; tentatively, D is TRBD1 (6 bases). The germline V gene encodes CDR1 SNHLY and CDR2 FYNNEI. This CDR3 has 17 residues. DNA for the CDR3: TGTGCCAGCAGGGGGGGGGGCACACATACGCAAAACTTTGAACCAGGCTTT. This translates into CASRGGGTHTQNFEPGF.

This clonotype was detected a few times. The chain joins TRBV19 to TRBJ1-1; the D gene is possibly TRBD1 (5 bases). Germline assignment: CDR1 LNHDA and CDR2 SQIVND (reference sequence). V gave up 6 bases and J gave up 4 bases, with 15 bases separating them. The CDR3 has 14 amino acids. As DNA, the CDR3 is TGTGCCAGTAGCTTCCAGGGATGGTCCACTGAAGCTTTCTTT. It codes for CASSFQGWSTEAFF.

This rearrangement joins TRBV7-9 to TRBJ2-7; D may be TRBD1 or TRBD2 (5 bases each). This CDR3 spans 18 amino acids. Trimming removed 2 bases from V and 2 bases from J, with 22 bases in between. Germline V gene lookup returns CDR1 SEHNR and CDR2 FQNEAQ (reference sequence). Written as DNA, the CDR3 is TGTGCCAGCAGCTTACAGCGTAGCTACGGGGCCAACGCCTACGAGCAGTACGTC. This translates into CASSLQRSYGANAYEQYV.

This clonotype was seen a handful of times. At one end the junction does not follow the germline gene, possibly because of a read error. The chain links TRBV2 to TRBJ2-5; a weak D match, TRBD2 (6 bases). The germline CDR1 and CDR2 sequences are SNHLY and FYNNEI. The CDR3 runs 13 residues. CDR3: CATSSVAAETQYF. The CDR3 bases are TGTGCCACCAGCAGCGTAGCGGCGGAGACCCAGTATTTC.

This rearrangement joins TRBV20-1 to TRBJ2-1; the D gene could be TRBD1 or TRBD2 (7 bases each). Germline V gives CDR1 DFQATT, CDR2 SNEGSKA (reference sequence). Trimming took off 6 bases at V and 6 bases at J, with 18 bases between the two ends. CDR3 length: 14 residues. CDR3 loop: CSASRGGGGNEQFF. The DNA of the CDR3 is TGCAGTGCCAGCAGGGGGGGCGGGGGCAATGAGCAGTTCTTC.

A single count supports this clonotype. Relative to the germline gene, one junction end is altered; a read error may explain this. V gene TRBV19 combines with J gene TRBJ1-1; D uncertain. Germline V gives CDR1 LNHDA, CDR2 SQIVND (reference sequence). The CDR3 is 15 amino acids. CDR3 residues: CASSIASAGYNEPFF. The CDR3 nucleotides read TGTGCCAGTAGTATAGCTAGCGCAGGCTACAATGAACCTTTCTTC.

This clonotype was observed at least ten times. The chain joins TRBV19 to TRBJ2-3, with 9 nucleotides matching TRBD2. J was trimmed by 4 bases and V by 3 bases; bases with no gene match: 5. CDR3 length: 15 amino acids. The germline gives CDR1 LNHDA, CDR2 SQIVND (reference sequence). CDR3 protein: CASSILAGDPDTQYF. The CDR3 DNA follows: TGTGCCAGTAGTATCTTAGCGGGAGATCCAGATACGCAGTATTTT.

About this clonotype itself: Given a much more abundant clone one base away, this may be a read error. This chain connects TRBV7-9 to TRBJ2-5, with 9 bases aligning to TRBD2. The CDR3 consists of 15 residues. The trim removed 3 bases at V and 12 bases at J, leaving 14 bases unmatched. Germline loops: CDR1 SEHNR, CDR2 FQNEAQ (reference sequence). CDR3 residues: CASSFQRGGGDDEYF. The DNA of the CDR3 is TGTGCCAGCAGCTTTCAAAGAGGCGGGGGGGACGATGAGTACTTC.